Listed below are T cell receptor beta chains from one sample, sequenced in a study of cytomegalovirus exposure and HLA in healthy donors. The repertoire was sequenced with immunoSEQ multiplex PCR; TCRdb's copy has only in-frame clones and lacks some. The sample has about 150,000 clones, around 80% seen once; the top ten hold approximately 6.1%. Sequences were obtained from PBMCs. The receptors were gathered from a young man in good health and CMV-seropositive. CDR3s include the opening cysteine and the closing phenylalanine or tryptophan. The order of the fields is J gene, clone size, D gene, V gene, CDR3 protein, CDR3 DNA. The D gene is left open where the match is weak. Rows give clone size only sometimes, using once, few, many, or a class for an expanded clone.

J: TRBJ1-2; size: -; D: -; V: TRBV7-9; CDR3: CASSLGTLKDGYTF; DNA: TGTGCCAGCAGCTTAGGGACACTGAAAGATGGCTACACCTTC
J: TRBJ2-1; size: once; D: TRBD1; V: TRBV7-8; CDR3: CASSPPGQGVYNEQFF; DNA: TGTGCCAGCAGCCCCCCGGGACAGGGAGTCTACAATGAGCAGTTCTTC
J: TRBJ2-7; size: once; D: TRBD1; V: TRBV19; CDR3: CASSPRSPGQGSYEQYF; DNA: TGTGCCAGTAGTCCGCGATCTCCGGGACAGGGCTCCTACGAGCAGTACTTC
J: TRBJ2-2; size: -; D: TRBD1; V: TRBV7-9; CDR3: CASSDTGQGTGELFF; DNA: TGTGCCAGCAGCGACACTGGACAGGGGACCGGGGAGCTGTTTTTT
J: TRBJ2-7; size: -; D: -; V: TRBV9; CDR3: CASSVEGGGSYYEQYF; DNA: TGTGCCAGCAGCGTAGAGGGGGGGGGCAGTTACTACGAGCAGTACTTC
J: TRBJ1-2; size: -; D: TRBD1; V: TRBV7-2; CDR3: CASSSYLTGSGGYTF; DNA: TGTGCCAGCAGCTCTTACCTGACAGGGTCGGGTGGCTACACCTTC
J: TRBJ1-2; size: -; D: TRBD1; V: TRBV28; CDR3: CASNPGGRYGYTF; DNA: TGTGCCAGCAATCCAGGGGGACGATATGGCTACACCTTC
J: TRBJ2-2; size: -; D: -; V: TRBV6-4; CDR3: CASSDQGHTGELFF; DNA: TGTGCCAGCAGTGACCAGGGGCACACCGGGGAGCTGTTTTTT
J: TRBJ2-1; size: -; D: -; V: TRBV5-1; CDR3: CASSLVEGPQFF; DNA: TGCGCCAGCAGCTTGGTCGAGGGTCCCCAGTTCTTC
J: TRBJ2-2; size: few; D: TRBD2; V: TRBV30; CDR3: CAWVRTVLGLAHGELFF; DNA: TGTGCCTGGGTTAGGACAGTTTTAGGACTAGCTCACGGGGAGCTGTTTTTT